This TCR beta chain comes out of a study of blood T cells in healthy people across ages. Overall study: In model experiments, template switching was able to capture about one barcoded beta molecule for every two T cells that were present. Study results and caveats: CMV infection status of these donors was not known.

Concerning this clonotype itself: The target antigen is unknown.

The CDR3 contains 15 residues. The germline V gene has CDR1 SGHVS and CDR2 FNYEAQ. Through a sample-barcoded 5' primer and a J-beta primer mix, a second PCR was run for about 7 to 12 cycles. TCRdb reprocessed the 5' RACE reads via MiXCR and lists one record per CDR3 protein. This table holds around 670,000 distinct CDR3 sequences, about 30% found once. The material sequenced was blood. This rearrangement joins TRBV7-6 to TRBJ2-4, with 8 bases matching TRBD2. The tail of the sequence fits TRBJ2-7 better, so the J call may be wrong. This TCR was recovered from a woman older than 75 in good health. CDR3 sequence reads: CASSRSGSETYEQYF. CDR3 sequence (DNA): TGTGCCAGCAGCCGCAGCGGGAGCGAAACCTACGAGCAGTACTTC.